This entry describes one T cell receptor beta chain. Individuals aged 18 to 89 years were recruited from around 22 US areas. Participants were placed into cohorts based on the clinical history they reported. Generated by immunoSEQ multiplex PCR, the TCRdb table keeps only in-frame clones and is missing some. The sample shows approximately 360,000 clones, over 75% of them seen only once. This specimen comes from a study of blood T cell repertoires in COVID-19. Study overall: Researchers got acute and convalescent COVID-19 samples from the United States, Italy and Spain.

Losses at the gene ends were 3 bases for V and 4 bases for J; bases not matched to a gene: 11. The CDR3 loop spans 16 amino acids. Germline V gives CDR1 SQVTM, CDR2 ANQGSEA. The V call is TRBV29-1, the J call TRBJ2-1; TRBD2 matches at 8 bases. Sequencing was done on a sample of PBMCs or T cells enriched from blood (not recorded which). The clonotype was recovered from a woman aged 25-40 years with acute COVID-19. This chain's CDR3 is CSVDPPEAGAYNEQFF. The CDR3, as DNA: TGCAGCGTTGACCCCCCCGAAGCGGGGGCTTACAATGAGCAGTTCTTC.